This T cell receptor beta chain was recovered during a study of Graves' ophthalmopathy and Graves' hyperthyroidism. Study overall: Hyperthyroidism showing no ophthalmopathy within 18 months of follow-up was stable.

Trimming stripped 8 bases from V and 0 bases from J, with 14 bases between. The CDR3 spans 16 residues. Germline V gives CDR1 SGHAT, CDR2 FQNNGV. RNA transcripts were the template, and TCR beta CDR3 regions were amplified from them. RT-PCR was first run with HTBI primers, then multiplex PCR in a second round. TCRdb re-derived calls from the multiplex PCR reads in MiXCR, one entry per CDR3 protein. Of about 600,000 distinct CDR3 sequences listed, 35% to 40% were seen once; the top ten hold around 4%. Study conclusions and caveats: Sensitivity reached 70.59% and specificity approximately 72% when the model predicted ophthalmopathy progression. The majority of expanded thyroid clonotypes above 0.001 frequency also occurred in blood.

This clonotype appeared many times. The antigen remains undetermined. The clonotype originates from an adult man with Graves' hyperthyroidism. Sequencing was done on a sample of peripheral blood or thyroid tissue (not recorded which). J is TRBJ2-6 and V is TRBV11-2; D is undetermined. CDR3 sequence: CASAISWGSGANVLTF. The CDR3, as DNA: TGTGCCAGCGCCATATCTTGGGGCTCTGGGGCCAACGTCCTGACTTTC. The variable domain in full, completed from reference TRBV11-2 and TRBJ2-6, reads EAGVAQSPRYKIIEKRQSVAFWCNPISGHATLYWYQQILGQGPKLLIQFQNNGVVDDSQLPKDRFSAERLKGVDSTLKIQPAKLEDSAVYLCASAISWGSGANVLTFGAGSRLTVL.